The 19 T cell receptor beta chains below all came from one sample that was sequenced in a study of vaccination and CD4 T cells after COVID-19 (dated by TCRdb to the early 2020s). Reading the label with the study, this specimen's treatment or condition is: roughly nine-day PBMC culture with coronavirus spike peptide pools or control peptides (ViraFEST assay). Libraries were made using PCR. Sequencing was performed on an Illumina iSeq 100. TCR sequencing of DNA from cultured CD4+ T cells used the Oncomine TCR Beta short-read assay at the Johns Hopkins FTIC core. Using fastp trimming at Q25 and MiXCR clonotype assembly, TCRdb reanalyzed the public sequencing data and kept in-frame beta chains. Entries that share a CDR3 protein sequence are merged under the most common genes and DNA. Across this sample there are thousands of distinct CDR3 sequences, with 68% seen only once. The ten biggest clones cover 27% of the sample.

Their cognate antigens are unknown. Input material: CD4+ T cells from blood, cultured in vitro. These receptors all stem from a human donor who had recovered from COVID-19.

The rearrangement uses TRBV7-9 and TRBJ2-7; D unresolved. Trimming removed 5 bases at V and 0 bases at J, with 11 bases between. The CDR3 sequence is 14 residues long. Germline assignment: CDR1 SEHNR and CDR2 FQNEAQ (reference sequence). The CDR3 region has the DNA TGTGCCAGCAGCCCCCGGCCATCCTCCTACGAGCAGTACTTC. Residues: CASSPRPSSYEQYF.

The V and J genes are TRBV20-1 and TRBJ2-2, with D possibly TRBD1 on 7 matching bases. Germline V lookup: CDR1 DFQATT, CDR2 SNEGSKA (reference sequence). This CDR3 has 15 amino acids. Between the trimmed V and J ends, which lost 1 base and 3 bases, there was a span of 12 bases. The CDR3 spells CSARGGTADTGELFF. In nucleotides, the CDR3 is TGCAGTGCTAGAGGCGGGACAGCAGACACCGGGGAGCTGTTTTTT.

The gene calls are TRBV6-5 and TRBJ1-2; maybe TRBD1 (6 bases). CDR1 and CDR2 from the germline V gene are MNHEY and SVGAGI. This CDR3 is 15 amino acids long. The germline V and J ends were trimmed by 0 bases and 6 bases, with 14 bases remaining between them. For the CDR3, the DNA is TGTGCCAGCAGTTACTCGATCTCGGGGGGCGATGGCTACACCTTC. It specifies CASSYSISGGDGYTF.

The CDR3 coding sequence is TGTGCCAGCAGTGAAGGACAGTTCGGCACTGAAGCTTTCTTT. This gives the protein CASSEGQFGTEAFF. V usage is TRBV2 and J usage is TRBJ1-1; D perhaps matches TRBD1 (5 bases). Germline V lookup: CDR1 SNHLY, CDR2 FYNNEI. The CDR3 sequence is 14 residues long. The V end lost 1 base, the J end lost 4 bases, and 10 bases lay between the germline ends.

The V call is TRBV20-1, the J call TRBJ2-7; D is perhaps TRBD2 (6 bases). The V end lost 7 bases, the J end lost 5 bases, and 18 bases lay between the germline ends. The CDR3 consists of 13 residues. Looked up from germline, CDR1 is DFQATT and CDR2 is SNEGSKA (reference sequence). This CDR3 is CSGGTQGIDEQYF. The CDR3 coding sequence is TGCAGTGGGGGGACTCAGGGTATTGACGAGCAGTACTTC.

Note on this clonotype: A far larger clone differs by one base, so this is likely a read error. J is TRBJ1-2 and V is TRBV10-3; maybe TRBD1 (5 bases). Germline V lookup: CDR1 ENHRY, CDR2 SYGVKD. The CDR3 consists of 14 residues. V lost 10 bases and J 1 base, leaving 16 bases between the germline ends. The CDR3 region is CASGWGTDNYGYTF. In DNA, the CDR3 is TGTGCCAGCGGTTGGGGGACGGATAACTATGGCTACACCTTC.

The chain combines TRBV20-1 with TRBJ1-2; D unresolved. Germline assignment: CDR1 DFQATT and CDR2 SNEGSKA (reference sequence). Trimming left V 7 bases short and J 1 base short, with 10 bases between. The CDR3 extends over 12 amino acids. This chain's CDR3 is CSVSPDNYGYTF. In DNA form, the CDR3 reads TGCAGTGTTAGCCCTGATAACTATGGCTACACCTTC.

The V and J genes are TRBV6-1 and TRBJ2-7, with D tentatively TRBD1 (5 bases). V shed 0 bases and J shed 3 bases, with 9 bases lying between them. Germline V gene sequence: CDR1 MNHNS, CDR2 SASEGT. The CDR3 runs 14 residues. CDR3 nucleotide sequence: TGTGCCAGCAGTGAAGCGGGGCAGATCTACGAGCAGTACTTC. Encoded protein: CASSEAGQIYEQYF.

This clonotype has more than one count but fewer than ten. This chain's CDR3 is CASSDLLNTEAFF. DNA of the CDR3: TGTGCCAGCAGCGACCTATTGAACACTGAAGCTTTCTTT. The chain combines TRBV7-2 with TRBJ1-1; no clear D. V was trimmed by 5 bases and J by 0 bases, leaving 7 bases between them. The CDR3 length is 13 residues. Germline V gene data show CDR1 as SGHTA and CDR2 as FQGNSA.

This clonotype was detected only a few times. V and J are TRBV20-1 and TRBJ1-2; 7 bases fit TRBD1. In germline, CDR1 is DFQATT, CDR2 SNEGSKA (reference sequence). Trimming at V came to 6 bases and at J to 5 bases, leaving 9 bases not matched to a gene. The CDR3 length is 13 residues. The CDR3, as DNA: TGCAGTGCCGTCAGACAGGGCCATTATGGCTACACCTTC. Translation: CSAVRQGHYGYTF.

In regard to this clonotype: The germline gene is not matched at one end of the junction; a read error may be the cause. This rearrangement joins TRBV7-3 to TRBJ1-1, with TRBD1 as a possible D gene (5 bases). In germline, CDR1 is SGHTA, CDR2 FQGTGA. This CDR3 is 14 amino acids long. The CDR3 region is CANSSLGWGTEAFF. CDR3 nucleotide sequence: TGTGCCAACAGCTCCCTCGGGTGGGGGACTGAAGCTTTCTTT.

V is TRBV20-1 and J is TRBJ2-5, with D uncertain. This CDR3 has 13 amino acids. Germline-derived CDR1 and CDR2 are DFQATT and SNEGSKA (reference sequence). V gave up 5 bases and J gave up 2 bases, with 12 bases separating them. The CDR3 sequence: CSASRDGQETQYF. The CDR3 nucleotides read TGCAGTGCTTCTAGAGACGGTCAAGAGACCCAGTACTTC.

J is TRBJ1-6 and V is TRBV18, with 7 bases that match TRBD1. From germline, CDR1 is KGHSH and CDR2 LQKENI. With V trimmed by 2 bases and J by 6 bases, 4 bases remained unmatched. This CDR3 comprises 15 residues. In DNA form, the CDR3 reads TGTGCCAGCTCACCAGGAGGGGGCCGTAATTCACCCCTCCACTTT. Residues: CASSPGGGRNSPLHF.

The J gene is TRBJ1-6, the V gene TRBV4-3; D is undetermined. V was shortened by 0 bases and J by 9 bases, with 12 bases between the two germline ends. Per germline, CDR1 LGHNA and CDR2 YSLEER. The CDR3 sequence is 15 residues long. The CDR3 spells CASSQDPKVGSPLHF. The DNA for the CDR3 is TGCGCCAGCAGCCAAGATCCAAAGGTGGGTTCACCCCTCCACTTT.

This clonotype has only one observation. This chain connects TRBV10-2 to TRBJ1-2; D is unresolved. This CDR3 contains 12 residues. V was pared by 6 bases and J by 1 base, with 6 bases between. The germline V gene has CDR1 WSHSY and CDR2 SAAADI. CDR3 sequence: CASRGSNYGYTF. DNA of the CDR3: TGCGCCAGCAGGGGGAGTAACTATGGCTACACCTTC.

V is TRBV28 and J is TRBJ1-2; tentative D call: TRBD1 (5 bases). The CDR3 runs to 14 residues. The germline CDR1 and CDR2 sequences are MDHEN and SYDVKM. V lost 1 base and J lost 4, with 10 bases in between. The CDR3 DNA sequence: TGTGCCAGCAGTTTATCGGGGGGGGGCTATGGCTACACCTTC. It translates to CASSLSGGGYGYTF.

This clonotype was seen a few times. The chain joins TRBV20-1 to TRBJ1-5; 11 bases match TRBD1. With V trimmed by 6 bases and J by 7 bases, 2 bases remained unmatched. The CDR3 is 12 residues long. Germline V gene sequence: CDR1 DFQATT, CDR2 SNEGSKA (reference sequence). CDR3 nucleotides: TGCAGTGCCCGGACAGGGGGCCAGCCCCAGCATTTT. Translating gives CSARTGGQPQHF.

This chain's CDR3 is CASSQGEGISNSPLHF. The CDR3 bases are TGCGCCAGCAGCCAAGGGGAAGGGATAAGTAATTCACCCCTCCACTTT. This rearrangement joins TRBV4-1 to TRBJ1-6, with D hard to call. V shed 1 base and J shed 6 bases, with 13 bases lying between them. This CDR3 is built from 16 residues. Looked up from germline, CDR1 is MGHRA and CDR2 is YSYEKL.

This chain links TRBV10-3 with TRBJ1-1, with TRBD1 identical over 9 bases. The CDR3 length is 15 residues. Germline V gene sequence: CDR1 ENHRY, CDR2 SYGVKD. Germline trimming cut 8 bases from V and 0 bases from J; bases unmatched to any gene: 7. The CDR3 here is CAIGDRGAMNTEAFF. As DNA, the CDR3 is TGTGCCATCGGCGACAGGGGGGCGATGAACACTGAAGCTTTCTTT.